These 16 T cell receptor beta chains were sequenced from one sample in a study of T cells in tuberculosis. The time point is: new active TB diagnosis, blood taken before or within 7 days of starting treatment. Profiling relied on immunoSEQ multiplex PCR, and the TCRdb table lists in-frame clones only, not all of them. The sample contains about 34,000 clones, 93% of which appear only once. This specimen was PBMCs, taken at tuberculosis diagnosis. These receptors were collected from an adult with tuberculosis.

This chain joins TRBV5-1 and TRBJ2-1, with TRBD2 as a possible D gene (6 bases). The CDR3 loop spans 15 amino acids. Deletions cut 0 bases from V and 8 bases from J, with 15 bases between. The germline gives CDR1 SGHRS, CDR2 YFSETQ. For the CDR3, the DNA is TGCGCCAGCAGCTTGGAGCCGCGGGGACCGGATGAGCAGTTCTTC. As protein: CASSLEPRGPDEQFF.

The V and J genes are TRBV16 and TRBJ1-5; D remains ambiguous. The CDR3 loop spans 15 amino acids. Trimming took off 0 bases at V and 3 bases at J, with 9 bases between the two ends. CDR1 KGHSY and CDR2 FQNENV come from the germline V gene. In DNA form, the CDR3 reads TGTGCCAGCAGCCAATCGTTGAACATCAATCAGCCCCAGCATTTT. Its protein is CASSQSLNINQPQHF. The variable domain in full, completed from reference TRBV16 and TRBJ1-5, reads GEEVAQTPKHLVRGEGQKAKLYCAPIKGHSYVFWYQQVLKNEFKFLISFQNENVFDETGMPKERFSAKCLPNSPCSLEIQATKLEDSAVYFCASSQSLNINQPQHFGDGTRLSIL.

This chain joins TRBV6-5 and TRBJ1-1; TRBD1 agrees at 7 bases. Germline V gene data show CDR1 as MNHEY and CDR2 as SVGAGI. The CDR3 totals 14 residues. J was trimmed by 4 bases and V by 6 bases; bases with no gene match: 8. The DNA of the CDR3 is TGTGCCAGCAGGATAGACAGGGTAGGCACTGAAGCTTTCTTT. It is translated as CASRIDRVGTEAFF.

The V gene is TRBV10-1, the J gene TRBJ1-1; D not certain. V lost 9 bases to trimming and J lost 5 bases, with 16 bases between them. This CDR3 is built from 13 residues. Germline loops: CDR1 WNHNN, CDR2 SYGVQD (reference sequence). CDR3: CASPPRRETEAFF. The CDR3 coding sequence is TGCGCCAGTCCCCCTCGAAGGGAGACTGAAGCTTTCTTT.

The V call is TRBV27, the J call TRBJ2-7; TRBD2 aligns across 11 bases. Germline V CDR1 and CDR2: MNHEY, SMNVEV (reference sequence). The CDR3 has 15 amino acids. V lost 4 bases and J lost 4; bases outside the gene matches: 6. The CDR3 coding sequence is TGTGCCAGCAGTTCCACTAGCGGGAGTGGGTACGAGCAGTACTTC. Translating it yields CASSSTSGSGYEQYF.

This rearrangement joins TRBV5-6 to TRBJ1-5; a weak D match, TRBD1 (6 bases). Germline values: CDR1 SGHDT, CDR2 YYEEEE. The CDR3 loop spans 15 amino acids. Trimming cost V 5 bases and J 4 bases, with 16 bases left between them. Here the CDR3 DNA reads TGTGCCAGCAGACTGACAGGTTTCTCTAATCAGCCCCAGCATTTT. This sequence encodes CASRLTGFSNQPQHF.

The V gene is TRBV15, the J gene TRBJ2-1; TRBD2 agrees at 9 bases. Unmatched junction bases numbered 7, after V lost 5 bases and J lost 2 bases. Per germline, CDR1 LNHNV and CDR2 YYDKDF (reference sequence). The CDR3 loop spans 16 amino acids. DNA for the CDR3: TGTGCCACCAGCGGAGCGGAGCGGGAGGCCTACAATGAGCAGTTCTTC. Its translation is CATSGAEREAYNEQFF.

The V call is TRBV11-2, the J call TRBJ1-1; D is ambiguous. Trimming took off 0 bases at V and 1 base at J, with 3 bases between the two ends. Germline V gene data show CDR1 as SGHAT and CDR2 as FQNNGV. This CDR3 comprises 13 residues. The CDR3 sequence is CASSLDGNTEAFF. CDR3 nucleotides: TGTGCCAGCAGCTTAGACGGGAACACTGAAGCTTTCTTT.

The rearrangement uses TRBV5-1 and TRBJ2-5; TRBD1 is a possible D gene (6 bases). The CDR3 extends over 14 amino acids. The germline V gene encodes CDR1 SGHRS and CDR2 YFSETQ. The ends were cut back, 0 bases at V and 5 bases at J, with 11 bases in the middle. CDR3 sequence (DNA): TGCGCCAGCAGCTTGGTAGGGGGAGTTGAGACCCAGTACTTC. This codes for CASSLVGGVETQYF.

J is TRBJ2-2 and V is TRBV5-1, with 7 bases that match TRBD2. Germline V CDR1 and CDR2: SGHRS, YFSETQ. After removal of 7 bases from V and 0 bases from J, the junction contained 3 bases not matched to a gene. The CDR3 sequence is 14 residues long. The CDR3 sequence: CASEREANTGELFF. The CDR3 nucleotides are TGCGCCAGCGAGCGGGAAGCGAACACCGGGGAGCTGTTTTTT.

CDR3 DNA sequence: TGCAGCGTTGCGGCGGGGGGGCCAGAGACCCAGTACTTC. Protein: CSVAAGGPETQYF. This chain uses TRBV29-1 with TRBJ2-5; 9 bases line up with TRBD2. Germline V gene sequence: CDR1 SQVTM, CDR2 ANQGSEA. The junction had 4 bases not matched to a gene; V was cut back by 4 bases and J by 4 bases. This CDR3 contains 13 residues.

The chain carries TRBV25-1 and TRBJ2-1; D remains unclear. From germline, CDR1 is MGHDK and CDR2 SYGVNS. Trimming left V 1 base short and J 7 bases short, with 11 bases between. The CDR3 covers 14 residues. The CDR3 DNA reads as TGTGCCAGCAGTGAATCGGGTAGCTTGAATGAGCAGTTCTTC. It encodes CASSESGSLNEQFF.

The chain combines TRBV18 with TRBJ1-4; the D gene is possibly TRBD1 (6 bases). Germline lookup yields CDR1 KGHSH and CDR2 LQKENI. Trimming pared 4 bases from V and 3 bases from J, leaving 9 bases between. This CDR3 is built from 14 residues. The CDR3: CASSQGTPNEKLFF. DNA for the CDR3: TGTGCCAGCTCACAAGGGACACCTAATGAAAAACTGTTTTTT.

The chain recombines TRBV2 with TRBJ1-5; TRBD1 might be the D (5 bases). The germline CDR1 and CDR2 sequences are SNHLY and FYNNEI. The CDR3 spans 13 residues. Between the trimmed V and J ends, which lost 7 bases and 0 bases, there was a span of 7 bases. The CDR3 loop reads CASTRDSNQPQHF. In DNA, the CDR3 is TGTGCCAGCACCAGGGATAGCAATCAGCCCCAGCATTTT.

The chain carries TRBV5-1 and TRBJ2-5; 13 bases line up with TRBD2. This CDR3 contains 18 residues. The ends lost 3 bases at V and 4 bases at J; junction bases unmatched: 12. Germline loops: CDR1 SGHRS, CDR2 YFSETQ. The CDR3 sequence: CASSSMTSGGPMGETQYF. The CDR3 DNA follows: TGCGCCAGCAGCTCCATGACTAGCGGGGGGCCCATGGGAGAGACCCAGTACTTC.

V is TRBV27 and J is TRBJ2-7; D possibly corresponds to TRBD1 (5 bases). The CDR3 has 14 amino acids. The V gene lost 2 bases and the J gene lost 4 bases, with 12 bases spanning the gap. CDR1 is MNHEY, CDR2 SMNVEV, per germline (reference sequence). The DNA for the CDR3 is TGTGCCAGCAGTTTACGGCAGGGTCGGTACGAGCAGTACTTC. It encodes CASSLRQGRYEQYF.